This T cell receptor (beta chain) was retrieved from a study of CD8 T cells in ankylosing spondylitis. 5'-RACE, quantitative and with molecular barcodes, yielded the TCR beta libraries. TCRdb independently ran MiXCR on the 5' RACE reads; one entry per CDR3 protein. The repertoire has 200,000 to 250,000 distinct CDR3 sequences, around 17% of them found once; the top ten carry approximately 40%. This clonotype was detected only a few times. Its antigen remains unknown. Study outcomes and limitations: Significant enrichment of disease-linked clones was reportedly seen in matched ankylosing spondylitis synovial fluid. CD8+ cells made up the disease-linked clones, which were relatively rare in peripheral blood. It appeared that ankylosing spondylitis blood was characterized by a TCR beta motif of fewer than ten highly homologous variants. In reactive arthritis synovial fluid and blood, some motif variants had been reported before.

CDR1 and CDR2 from the germline V gene are SQVTM and ANQGSEA. The CDR3 sequence is 13 residues long. Trimming cost V 1 base and J 3 bases, with 10 bases left between them. V gene TRBV29-1 combines with J gene TRBJ2-7; TRBD2 might be the D (6 bases). This clonotype originated in a male donor with ankylosing spondylitis. Sequencing used blood, either unsorted or a sorted T cell fraction (not recorded which). The chain's CDR3 is CSVEVGGGYEQYF. Written as DNA, the CDR3 is TGCAGCGTTGAAGTGGGGGGAGGCTACGAGCAGTACTTC.